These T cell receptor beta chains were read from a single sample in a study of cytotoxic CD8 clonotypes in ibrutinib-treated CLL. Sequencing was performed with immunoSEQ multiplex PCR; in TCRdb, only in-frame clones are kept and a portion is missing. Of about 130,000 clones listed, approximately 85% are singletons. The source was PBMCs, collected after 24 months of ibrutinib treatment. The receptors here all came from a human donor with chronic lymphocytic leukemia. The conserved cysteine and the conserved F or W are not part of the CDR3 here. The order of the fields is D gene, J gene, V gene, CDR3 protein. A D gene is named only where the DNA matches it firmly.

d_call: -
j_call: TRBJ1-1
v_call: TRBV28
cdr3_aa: ASPKPGRDTEAF

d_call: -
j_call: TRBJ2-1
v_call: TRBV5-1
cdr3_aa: ASSLVATAYNEQF

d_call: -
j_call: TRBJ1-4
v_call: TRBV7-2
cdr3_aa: ASSSYRDSGEKLF

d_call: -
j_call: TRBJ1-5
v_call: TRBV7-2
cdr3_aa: ASSLGWNQPQH

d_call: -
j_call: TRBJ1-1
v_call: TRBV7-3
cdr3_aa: ASSLNGQSEAF

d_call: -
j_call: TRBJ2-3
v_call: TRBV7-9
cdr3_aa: ASTRPGRTTDTQY

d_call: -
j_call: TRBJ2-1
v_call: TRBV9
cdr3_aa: ASSVVKGEQF

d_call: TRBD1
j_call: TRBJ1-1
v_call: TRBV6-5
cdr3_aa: ASSRDRRNEAF

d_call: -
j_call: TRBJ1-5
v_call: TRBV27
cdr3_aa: ASMKFWNSNQPQH

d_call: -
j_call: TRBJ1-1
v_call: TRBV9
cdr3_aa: ASSGHLNTEAF

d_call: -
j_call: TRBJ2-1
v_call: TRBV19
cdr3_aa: ATGLIGEQF

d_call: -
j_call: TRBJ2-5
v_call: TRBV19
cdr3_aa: ASSSQTHQETQY

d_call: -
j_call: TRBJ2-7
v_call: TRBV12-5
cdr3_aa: ASGFGVRQY

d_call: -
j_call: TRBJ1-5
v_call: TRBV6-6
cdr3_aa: ASSYEGYSNQPQH

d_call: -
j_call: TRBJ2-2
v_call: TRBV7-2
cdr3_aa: ASSRPVTGELF

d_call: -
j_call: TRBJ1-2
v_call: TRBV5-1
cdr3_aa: ASSLAAESYGYT

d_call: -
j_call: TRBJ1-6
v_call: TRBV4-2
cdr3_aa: ASSQEGGAGNSPLH

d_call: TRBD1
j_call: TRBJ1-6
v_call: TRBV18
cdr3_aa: ASSPTTGGNSPLH

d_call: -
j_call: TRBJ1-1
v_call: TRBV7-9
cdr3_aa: ASSSGAPGAF

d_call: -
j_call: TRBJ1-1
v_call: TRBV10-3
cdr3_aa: ATRGQSGNTEAF

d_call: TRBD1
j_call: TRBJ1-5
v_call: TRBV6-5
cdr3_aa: ASSYGGQGSQPQH

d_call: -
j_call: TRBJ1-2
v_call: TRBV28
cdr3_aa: ASGSYGYT

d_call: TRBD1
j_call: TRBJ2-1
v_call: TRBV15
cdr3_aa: ATSSFQGARDEQF

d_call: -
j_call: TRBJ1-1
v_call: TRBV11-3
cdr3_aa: ASSPLRAGGRLNTEAF

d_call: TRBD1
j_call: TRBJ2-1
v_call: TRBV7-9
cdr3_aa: ASSSGTGSYNEQF

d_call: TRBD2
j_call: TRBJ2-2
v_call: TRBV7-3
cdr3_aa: ASRPTGTSGGAGELF

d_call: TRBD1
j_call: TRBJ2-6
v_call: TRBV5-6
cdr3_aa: ASSTDRALSGANVLT

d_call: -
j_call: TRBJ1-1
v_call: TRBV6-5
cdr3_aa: ASSWANTEAF

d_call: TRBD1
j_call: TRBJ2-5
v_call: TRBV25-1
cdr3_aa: ASAGGTGGETQY

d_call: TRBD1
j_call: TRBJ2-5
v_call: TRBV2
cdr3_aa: ASNGDRETQY

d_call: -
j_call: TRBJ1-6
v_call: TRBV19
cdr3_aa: ASTVTGTGSPLH

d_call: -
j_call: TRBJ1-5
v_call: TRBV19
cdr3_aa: ATKFTWANEVRPQH

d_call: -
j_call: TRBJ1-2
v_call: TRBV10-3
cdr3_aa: AISERAASYGYT

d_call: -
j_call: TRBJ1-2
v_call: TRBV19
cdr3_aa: ASTADRGYT

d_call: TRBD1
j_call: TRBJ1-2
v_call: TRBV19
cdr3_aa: ASIPRDRGYGYT

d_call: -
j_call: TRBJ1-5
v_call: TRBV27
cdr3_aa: ASSLSSGVGNQPQH

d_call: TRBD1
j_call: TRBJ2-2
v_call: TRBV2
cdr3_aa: ASSGQGWGTGELF

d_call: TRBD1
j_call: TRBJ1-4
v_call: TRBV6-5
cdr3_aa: ASRPDRVGNEKLF

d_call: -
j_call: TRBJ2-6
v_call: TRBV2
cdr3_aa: ASSLQGSGANVLT

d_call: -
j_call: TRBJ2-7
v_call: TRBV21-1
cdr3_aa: ASSKERTGENGEQY

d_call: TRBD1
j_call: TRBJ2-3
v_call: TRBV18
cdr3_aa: ASSLTGQGFAQY

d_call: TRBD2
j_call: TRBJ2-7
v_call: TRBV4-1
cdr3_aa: ASSQGGGRPYEQY

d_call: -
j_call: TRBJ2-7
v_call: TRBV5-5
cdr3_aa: ASSLVAGSYEQY

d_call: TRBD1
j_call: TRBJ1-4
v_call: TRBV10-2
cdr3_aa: ASSEGQGPATNEKLF

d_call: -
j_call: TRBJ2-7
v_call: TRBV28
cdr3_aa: ASRGRSYEQY

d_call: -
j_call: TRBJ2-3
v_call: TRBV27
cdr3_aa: ASRRRWGGTDTQY

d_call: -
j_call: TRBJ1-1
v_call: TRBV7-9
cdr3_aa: ASSFDSRNTEAF